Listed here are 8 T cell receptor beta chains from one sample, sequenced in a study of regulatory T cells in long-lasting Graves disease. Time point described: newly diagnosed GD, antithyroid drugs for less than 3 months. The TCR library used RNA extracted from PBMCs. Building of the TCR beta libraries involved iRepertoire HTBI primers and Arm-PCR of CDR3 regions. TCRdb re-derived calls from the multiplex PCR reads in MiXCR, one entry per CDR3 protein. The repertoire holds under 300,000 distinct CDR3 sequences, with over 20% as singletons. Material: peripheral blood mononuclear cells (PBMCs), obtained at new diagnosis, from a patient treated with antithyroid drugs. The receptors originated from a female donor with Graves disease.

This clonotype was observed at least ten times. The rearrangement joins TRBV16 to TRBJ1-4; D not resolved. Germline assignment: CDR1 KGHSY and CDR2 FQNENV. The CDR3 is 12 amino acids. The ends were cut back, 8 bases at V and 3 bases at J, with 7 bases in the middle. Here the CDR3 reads CASGQSNEKLFF. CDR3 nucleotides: TGTGCCAGCGGGCAGTCTAATGAAAAACTGTTTTTT. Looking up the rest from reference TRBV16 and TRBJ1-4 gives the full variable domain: GEEVAQTPKHLVRGEGQKAKLYCAPIKGHSYVFWYQQVLKNEFKFLISFQNENVFDETGMPKERFSAKCLPNSPCSLEIQATKLEDSAVYFCASGQSNEKLFFGSGTQLSVL.

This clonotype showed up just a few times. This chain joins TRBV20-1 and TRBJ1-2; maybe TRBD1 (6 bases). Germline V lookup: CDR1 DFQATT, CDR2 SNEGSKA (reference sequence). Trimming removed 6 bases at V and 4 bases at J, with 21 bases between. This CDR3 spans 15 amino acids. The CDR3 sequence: CSAHIGRGPVYGYTF. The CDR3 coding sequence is TGCAGTGCGCATATAGGGCGGGGGCCGGTCTATGGCTACACCTTC.

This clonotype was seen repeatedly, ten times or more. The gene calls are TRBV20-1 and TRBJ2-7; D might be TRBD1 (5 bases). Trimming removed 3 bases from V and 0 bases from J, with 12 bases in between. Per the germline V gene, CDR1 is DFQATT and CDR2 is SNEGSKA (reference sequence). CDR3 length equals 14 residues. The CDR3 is CSASVDTNSYEQYF. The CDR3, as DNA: TGCAGTGCTAGTGTGGACACCAACTCCTACGAGCAGTACTTC.

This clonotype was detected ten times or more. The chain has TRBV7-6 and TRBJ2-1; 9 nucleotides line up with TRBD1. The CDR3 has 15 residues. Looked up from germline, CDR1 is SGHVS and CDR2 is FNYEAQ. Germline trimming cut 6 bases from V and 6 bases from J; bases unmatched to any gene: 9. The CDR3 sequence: CASRRGQGISNEQFF. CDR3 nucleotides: TGTGCCAGCAGAAGGGGACAGGGTATCTCCAATGAGCAGTTCTTC.

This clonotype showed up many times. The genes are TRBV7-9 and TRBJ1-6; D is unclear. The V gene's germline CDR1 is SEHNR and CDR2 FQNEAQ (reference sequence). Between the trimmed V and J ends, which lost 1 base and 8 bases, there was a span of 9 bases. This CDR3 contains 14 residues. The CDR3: CASSLGLPDSPLHF. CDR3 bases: TGTGCCAGCAGCTTAGGCCTCCCGGATTCACCCCTCCACTTT.

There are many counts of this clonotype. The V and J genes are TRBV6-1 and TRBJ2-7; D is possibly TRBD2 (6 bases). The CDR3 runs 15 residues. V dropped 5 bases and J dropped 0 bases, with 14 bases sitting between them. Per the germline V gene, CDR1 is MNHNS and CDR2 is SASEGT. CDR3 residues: CASSRTIKSSYEQYF. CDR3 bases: TGTGCCAGCAGTCGGACTATTAAAAGCTCCTACGAGCAGTACTTC.

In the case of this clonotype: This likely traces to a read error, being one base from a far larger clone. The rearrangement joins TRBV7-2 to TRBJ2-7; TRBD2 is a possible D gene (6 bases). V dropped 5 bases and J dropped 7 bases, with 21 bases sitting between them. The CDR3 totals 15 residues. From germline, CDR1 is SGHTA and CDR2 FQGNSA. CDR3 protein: CASSRTSSSATEQYF. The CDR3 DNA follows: TGTGCCAGCAGCCGAACTAGCTCCTCTGCCACTGAGCAGTACTTC.

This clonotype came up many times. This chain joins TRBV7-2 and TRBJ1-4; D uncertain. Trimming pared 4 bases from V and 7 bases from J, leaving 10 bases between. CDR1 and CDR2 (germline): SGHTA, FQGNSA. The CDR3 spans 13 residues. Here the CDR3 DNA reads TGTGCCAGCAGCTCCGTCTTTTCTGAAAAACTGTTTTTT. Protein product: CASSSVFSEKLFF.